The 20 T cell receptor beta chains in this list originate from one sample, sequenced in a study of blood T cell repertoires in COVID-19. Clones were read by immunoSEQ multiplex PCR, and TCRdb kept only the in-frame ones, dropping some. This table has about 98,000 clones, approximately 82% appearing once. The material sequenced was peripheral blood. Every receptor here comes from a man in his 60s with acute or convalescent COVID-19.

The V call is TRBV7-9, the J call TRBJ2-5; a weak D match, TRBD1 (6 bases). CDR1 and CDR2 (germline): SEHNR, FQNEAQ (reference sequence). The CDR3 runs to 15 residues. Trimming cost V 6 bases and J 3 bases, with 17 bases left between them. Here the CDR3 reads CASSFLGQTKETQYF. The CDR3 bases are TGTGCCAGCAGTTTCCTCGGACAGACGAAAGAGACCCAGTACTTC.

The V gene is TRBV3-1 (or the pseudogene TRBV3-2), the J gene TRBJ2-5; TRBD2 matches at 11 bases. Germline CDR1 LGHDT, CDR2 YNNKEL (reference sequence). Trimming took 4 bases from V and 5 from J; bases not matched to a gene: 12. This CDR3 has 17 amino acids. The CDR3 protein is CASSRPPTSGSRETQYF. CDR3 DNA: TGTGCCAGCAGCCGCCCCCCCACTAGCGGGAGTAGGGAGACCCAGTACTTC.

The chain joins TRBV7-9 to TRBJ2-7, with 8 bases aligning to TRBD1. This CDR3 region has 14 residues. Germline CDR1 SEHNR, CDR2 FQNEAQ (reference sequence). V trimming: 3 bases; J trimming: 0 bases; junction bases outside the gene matches: 1. In nucleotides, the CDR3 is TGTGCCAGCAGCTTGACAGGGGCCTCCTACGAGCAGTACTTC. This gives the protein CASSLTGASYEQYF.

Concerning this clone itself: One junction end disagrees with the germline gene, perhaps due to a read error. The chain has TRBV5-8 and TRBJ2-1, with 16 bases lining up with TRBD2. The germline V gene has CDR1 SGHTS and CDR2 YDEGEE. CDR3 size: 14 residues. The CDR3 region has the DNA TGTGCCAGCAGCTTATTGGGACTAGCGGGAGGGCCGCTCTTC. Translated: CASSLLGLAGGPLF.

J is TRBJ2-3 and V is TRBV6-5, with D uncertain. This CDR3 spans 15 amino acids. V was pared by 3 bases and J by 0 bases, with 10 bases between. From germline, CDR1 is MNHEY and CDR2 SVGAGI. CDR3 bases: TGTGCCAGCAGTTATACCCCTATGAGCACAGATACGCAGTATTTT. Protein product: CASSYTPMSTDTQYF.

This clone was recorded only once. The CDR3 DNA reads TGTGCCAGCAGCCAGCTAGCGGGGGGACTATACAATGAGCAGTTCTTC. Translation gives CASSQLAGGLYNEQFF. The chain joins TRBV3-1 (or the pseudogene TRBV3-2) to TRBJ2-1; 11 nucleotides align to TRBD2. The CDR3 extends over 16 amino acids. Losses at the gene ends were 3 bases for V and 4 bases for J; bases not matched to a gene: 5. The germline CDR1 and CDR2 sequences are LGHDT and YNNKEL (reference sequence).

V is TRBV24-1 and J is TRBJ2-1; the D gene is possibly TRBD2 (6 bases). Deletions cut 10 bases from V and 8 bases from J, with 14 bases between. The CDR3 has 12 residues. Germline CDR1 reads KGHDR; CDR2 reads SFDVKD. The CDR3 sequence: CATGGLRDEQFF. Here the CDR3 DNA reads TGTGCCACGGGAGGCCTAAGGGATGAGCAGTTCTTC.

The J gene is TRBJ2-4, the V gene TRBV11-3; TRBD2 agrees at 9 bases. Trimming removed 4 bases from V and 7 bases from J; junction bases left unmatched: 11. Germline V gives CDR1 SGHNT, CDR2 YENEEA. This CDR3 has 16 amino acids. In DNA, the CDR3 is TGTGCCAGCAGCTCCCTAGGGCGGGAGGGCCGTAACATTCAGTACTTC. Protein product: CASSSLGREGRNIQYF.

V gene TRBV3-1 (or the pseudogene TRBV3-2) combines with J gene TRBJ2-3; 9 bases map to TRBD2. Looked up from germline, CDR1 is LGHDT and CDR2 is YNNKEL (reference sequence). V dropped 0 bases and J dropped 0; count of bases not matched to a gene: 4. This CDR3 spans 17 amino acids. The CDR3 nucleotides read TGTGCCAGCAGCCAAGAGGTGGCGGGGGGGAGCACAGATACGCAGTATTTT. This gives the protein CASSQEVAGGSTDTQYF.

This chain connects TRBV10-3 to TRBJ1-1; D might be TRBD1 (5 bases). Trimming pared 0 bases from V and 6 bases from J, leaving 8 bases between. The CDR3 has 13 residues. Germline V lookup: CDR1 ENHRY, CDR2 SYGVKD. This CDR3 reads CAISESGGPEAFF. The CDR3 DNA is TGTGCCATCAGTGAGTCCGGGGGACCTGAAGCTTTCTTT.

The chain joins TRBV11-2 to TRBJ2-2; no clear D gene. The CDR3 totals 16 residues. Germline CDR1 is SGHAT and CDR2 is FQNNGV. Trimming stripped 1 base from V and 0 bases from J, with 9 bases between. This CDR3 is CASSLVAEANTGELFF. CDR3 sequence (DNA): TGTGCCAGCAGCTTAGTGGCGGAAGCGAACACCGGGGAGCTGTTTTTT.

J is TRBJ1-2 and V is TRBV11-3; D call uncertain. The CDR3 has 12 residues. Per germline, CDR1 SGHNT and CDR2 YENEEA. Trimming removed 2 bases at V and 4 bases at J, with 5 bases between. The CDR3 region is CASSLQVYGYTF. The CDR3 DNA reads TGTGCCAGCAGCTTACAGGTCTATGGCTACACCTTC.

The genes are TRBV24-1 and TRBJ2-5; D is uncertain. Trimming removed 4 bases at V and 2 bases at J, with 7 bases between. This CDR3 spans 13 amino acids. Looked up from germline, CDR1 is KGHDR and CDR2 is SFDVKD. This CDR3 reads CATSDPGQETQYF. The CDR3 coding sequence is TGTGCCACCAGTGACCCGGGTCAAGAGACCCAGTACTTC.

The chain combines TRBV7-6 with TRBJ2-5; D is undetermined. Germline CDR1 reads SGHVS; CDR2 reads FNYEAQ. The CDR3 has 11 amino acids. V lost 4 bases and J 5 bases, leaving 5 bases between the germline ends. The CDR3 DNA reads as TGTGCCAGCAGCTCCCGTGAGACCCAGTACTTC. Protein: CASSSRETQYF.

V is TRBV18 and J is TRBJ1-1; D remains ambiguous. V shed 2 bases and J shed 0 bases, with 13 bases lying between them. CDR1 is KGHSH, CDR2 LQKENI, per germline. There are 16 residues in the CDR3. The DNA of the CDR3 is TGTGCCAGCTCACCAGGAACGGGTCGTATGAACACTGAAGCTTTCTTT. Translation gives CASSPGTGRMNTEAFF.

The chain uses TRBV5-6 and TRBJ1-5; D is ambiguous. The germline V gene has CDR1 SGHDT and CDR2 YYEEEE. CDR3 length: 14 residues. Between the trimmed V and J ends, which lost 5 bases and 3 bases, there was a span of 12 bases. This chain's CDR3 is CASSLRGYNQPQHF. The DNA for the CDR3 is TGTGCCAGCAGTTTGAGAGGGTACAATCAGCCCCAGCATTTT.

This chain connects TRBV30 to TRBJ2-7, with TRBD1 as a possible D gene (5 bases). Trimming removed 4 bases from V and 0 bases from J, with 7 bases in between. Germline V gives CDR1 GTSNPN, CDR2 SVGIG (reference sequence). The CDR3 runs to 12 residues. The chain's CDR3 is CAWNQGSYEQYF. CDR3 nucleotide sequence: TGTGCCTGGAACCAGGGCTCCTACGAGCAGTACTTC. The complete variable domain, with remaining parts taken from reference TRBV30 and TRBJ2-7, reads SQTIHQWPATLVQPVGSPLSLECTVEGTSNPNLYWYRQAAGRGLQLLFYSVGIGQISSEVPQNLSASRPQDRQFILSSKKLLLSDSGFYLCAWNQGSYEQYFGPGTRLTVT.

This clone appeared once. This chain links TRBV19 with TRBJ2-2, with 10 bases fitting TRBD1. The CDR3 has 16 amino acids. Germline assignment: CDR1 LNHDA and CDR2 SQIVND (reference sequence). Unmatched junction bases numbered 5, after V lost 6 bases and J lost 1 base. The CDR3 region has the DNA TGTGCCAGTAGCCGAGGGGACAGGGGGAACACCGGGGAGCTGTTTTTT. This sequence encodes CASSRGDRGNTGELFF.

The chain links TRBV30 to TRBJ2-5; D perhaps matches TRBD2 (6 bases). The CDR3 covers 14 residues. The V end was cut by 0 bases, the J end by 2 bases, with 10 bases between. The germline V gene encodes CDR1 GTSNPN and CDR2 SVGIG (reference sequence). The CDR3 bases are TGTGCCTGGAGTGTTAGCGGTTCACAAGAGACCCAGTACTTC. Translated: CAWSVSGSQETQYF.

The V and J genes are TRBV9 and TRBJ2-4; 9 bases line up with TRBD1. The junction had 5 bases not matched to a gene; V was cut back by 2 bases and J by 8 bases. The germline V gene has CDR1 SGDLS and CDR2 YYNGEE. The CDR3 consists of 14 residues. CDR3 protein: CASSVGTGLDIQYF. The CDR3 DNA reads TGTGCCAGCAGCGTCGGGACAGGGTTGGACATTCAGTACTTC.